This T cell receptor beta chain was found in a study of T cell responses to AZD1222 COVID-19 vaccine. Study at large: Second-dose timings of about 4 or about 12 weeks were pooled.

The CDR3 is made up of 12 amino acids. Trimming left V 5 bases short and J 5 bases short, with 9 bases between. Germline V gives CDR1 LNHNV, CDR2 YYDKDF (reference sequence). Here immunoSEQ multiplex PCR was the method, and the copy in TCRdb shows in-frame clones only, minus some. The sample shows around 130,000 clones, 87% of them seen only once. The gene calls are TRBV15 and TRBJ1-2, with D unresolved. The TCR comes from an adult in good health. Source: peripheral blood, taken on day 0 of AZD1222 vaccination. DNA of the CDR3: TGTGCCACCAGCCCCGACACTTATGGCTACACCTTC. Amino acid sequence: CATSPDTYGYTF.